The rows below give T cell receptor beta chains drawn from one sample of a study of Graves' ophthalmopathy and Graves' hyperthyroidism. TCRdb ran MiXCR on the multiplex PCR reads and lists one entry per CDR3 protein. The table records about 400,000 distinct CDR3 sequences, about 18% of them present only once. Sequencing was done on a sample of peripheral blood. The receptors derive from a woman younger than 30 with Graves' ophthalmopathy. Both conserved end residues are part of each CDR3. Each record gives: V gene, clone size, D gene, J gene, CDR3 protein, CDR3 DNA. D genes are given only for firm matches. Size is stated for part of the rows, as once, few or many counts, or as a class when the clone is expanded.

V gene: TRBV27; clone size: .; D gene: .; J gene: TRBJ2-7; CDR3 protein: CASRPKGYEGTFYEQYF; CDR3 DNA: TGTGCCAGCAGACCCAAGGGGTATGAGGGCACGTTCTACGAGCAGTACTTC
V gene: TRBV6-1; clone size: many; D gene: .; J gene: TRBJ1-1; CDR3 protein: CASVGKGEAFF; CDR3 DNA: TGTGCCAGCGTGGGGAAGGGAGAAGCTTTCTTT
V gene: TRBV9; clone size: many; D gene: TRBD1; J gene: TRBJ2-5; CDR3 protein: CASSVRDRGEETQYF; CDR3 DNA: TGTGCCAGCAGCGTACGGGACAGGGGGGAAGAGACCCAGTACTTC
V gene: TRBV9; clone size: .; D gene: TRBD2; J gene: TRBJ2-7; CDR3 protein: CASSVELADYEQYF; CDR3 DNA: TGTGCCAGCAGCGTAGAACTAGCGGACTACGAGCAGTACTTC
V gene: TRBV2; clone size: .; D gene: TRBD2; J gene: TRBJ2-5; CDR3 protein: CASSDPRTSGSQETQYF; CDR3 DNA: TGTGCCAGCAGTGATCCGAGAACTAGCGGGAGCCAAGAGACCCAGTACTTC
V gene: TRBV11-2; clone size: many; D gene: TRBD1; J gene: TRBJ1-3; CDR3 protein: CASSLYLTGGSGNTIYF; CDR3 DNA: TGTGCCAGCAGCCTATATCTGACAGGGGGCTCTGGAAACACCATATATTTT
V gene: TRBV30; clone size: many; D gene: .; J gene: TRBJ2-7; CDR3 protein: CAWSPRGYEQYF; CDR3 DNA: TGTGCCTGGAGCCCCAGGGGCTACGAGCAGTACTTC
V gene: TRBV28; clone size: many; D gene: TRBD2; J gene: TRBJ2-4; CDR3 protein: CASSLREAAKNIQYF; CDR3 DNA: TGTGCCAGCAGTTTGCGGGAGGCGGCCAAAAACATTCAGTACTTC
V gene: TRBV20-1; clone size: many; D gene: TRBD2; J gene: TRBJ2-7; CDR3 protein: CSALVPAGGRYEQYF; CDR3 DNA: TGCAGTGCTCTAGTCCCGGCGGGGGGCCGCTACGAGCAGTACTTC
V gene: TRBV12-5; clone size: many; D gene: .; J gene: TRBJ1-1; CDR3 protein: CASGLVAIQGTEAFF; CDR3 DNA: TGTGCTAGTGGTTTGGTGGCCATTCAGGGTACGGAAGCTTTCTTT
V gene: TRBV19; clone size: many; D gene: .; J gene: TRBJ1-5; CDR3 protein: CASSRGSSQPQHF; CDR3 DNA: TGTGCCAGTAGTAGAGGTTCAAGTCAGCCCCAGCATTTT
V gene: TRBV27; clone size: many; D gene: .; J gene: TRBJ1-1; CDR3 protein: CASLRDRLSTEAFF; CDR3 DNA: TGTGCCAGCCTCCGCGATAGGTTAAGCACTGAAGCTTTCTTT
V gene: TRBV7-3; clone size: many; D gene: TRBD2; J gene: TRBJ2-2; CDR3 protein: CASSPRGGSNTGELFF; CDR3 DNA: TGTGCCAGCAGCCCCCGGGGGGGATCGAACACCGGGGAGCTGTTTTTT
V gene: TRBV5-1; clone size: .; D gene: TRBD2; J gene: TRBJ2-7; CDR3 protein: CASSFGTTLYEQYF; CDR3 DNA: TGCGCCAGCAGCTTCGGGACTACCCTCTACGAGCAGTACTTC
V gene: TRBV9; clone size: few; D gene: .; J gene: TRBJ1-5; CDR3 protein: CASSVGGTDQPQHF; CDR3 DNA: TGTGCCAGCAGCGTAGGAGGGACCGATCAGCCCCAGCATTTT
V gene: TRBV6-1; clone size: .; D gene: .; J gene: TRBJ2-7; CDR3 protein: CASSPTEINYEQYF; CDR3 DNA: TGTGCCAGCAGTCCGACAGAGATAAATTACGAGCAGTACTTC
V gene: TRBV6-5; clone size: many; D gene: TRBD1; J gene: TRBJ1-2; CDR3 protein: CASTETGTAFNYGYTF; CDR3 DNA: TGTGCCAGCACCGAAACGGGGACAGCCTTTAACTATGGCTACACCTTC
V gene: TRBV27; clone size: .; D gene: .; J gene: TRBJ2-5; CDR3 protein: CASSTRGRGPETQYF; CDR3 DNA: TGTGCCAGCAGTACGCGGGGTAGGGGGCCGGAGACCCAGTACTTC